What follows are 23 T cell receptor beta chains derived from one specimen sequenced in a study of blood T cell repertoires in COVID-19. The data were produced by immunoSEQ multiplex PCR, yet TCRdb's version contains in-frame clones alone and is incomplete. This sample has 100,000 or so clones, with about 88% found just once. Specimen: peripheral blood. The receptors originated from a woman aged 60-75 years with acute or convalescent COVID-19.

This chain links TRBV2 with TRBJ1-5; 7 nucleotides match TRBD1. Trimming at V came to 6 bases and at J to 6 bases, leaving 8 bases not matched to a gene. Germline V lookup: CDR1 SNHLY, CDR2 FYNNEI. The CDR3 spans 14 residues. The CDR3 coding sequence is TGTGCCAGCAGCGCTGACAGGGAAGGTCAGCCCCAGCATTTT. Its protein product is CASSADREGQPQHF.

V gene TRBV6-1 combines with J gene TRBJ1-2, with 7 bases fitting TRBD1. This CDR3 spans 16 amino acids. The J segment lost 2 bases and the V segment lost 0 bases, leaving 6 bases of the junction unmatched. Germline-derived CDR1 and CDR2 are MNHNS and SASEGT. CDR3 amino acids: CASSEARGGENYGYTF. Written as DNA, the CDR3 is TGTGCCAGCAGTGAAGCTAGAGGGGGCGAAAACTATGGCTACACCTTC.

This rearrangement joins TRBV27 to TRBJ1-2; the match to TRBD1 covers 9 bases. Germline V gene data show CDR1 as MNHEY and CDR2 as SMNVEV (reference sequence). The V and J ends lost 6 bases and 7 bases, in that order; junction bases with no gene match: 6. The CDR3 extends over 13 amino acids. The CDR3 sequence is CASRKTGGRGYTF. CDR3 bases: TGTGCCAGCAGGAAAACAGGGGGCCGTGGCTACACCTTC.

The CDR3 DNA sequence: TGTGCCAGCAGCTCGGACAGGTCGATGCCCCAGCATTTT. Amino acid sequence: CASSSDRSMPQHF. The J gene is TRBJ1-5, the V gene TRBV7-2, with 7 bases fitting TRBD1. Germline CDR1 SGHTA, CDR2 FQGNSA. V was clipped by 4 bases and J by 9 bases; unmatched bases: 6. There are 13 residues in the CDR3.

This chain connects TRBV2 to TRBJ1-1, with 7 bases lining up with TRBD1. Germline values: CDR1 SNHLY, CDR2 FYNNEI. The CDR3 is 16 residues long. Trimming at V came to 6 bases and at J to 1 base, leaving 11 bases not matched to a gene. The CDR3 coding sequence is TGTGCCAGCAGCGGGACAGCCGGAGGAGGGAACACTGAAGCTTTCTTT. It is translated as CASSGTAGGGNTEAFF.

The CDR3 protein is CASSSDRGGRMQYF. In DNA, the CDR3 is TGCGCCAGCAGCTCGGACAGGGGAGGGAGAATGCAGTACTTC. This chain connects TRBV5-1 to TRBJ2-7, with 9 bases fitting TRBD1. Germline V gives CDR1 SGHRS, CDR2 YFSETQ. The CDR3 runs 14 residues. Trimming at V came to 3 bases and at J to 9 bases, leaving 10 bases not matched to a gene.

The chain combines TRBV19 with TRBJ1-2, with D hard to call. Germline loops: CDR1 LNHDA, CDR2 SQIVND (reference sequence). The CDR3 runs to 13 residues. V was trimmed by 3 bases and J by 8 bases, leaving 13 bases between them. Here the CDR3 DNA reads TGTGCCAGTAGTATGGCATTGGGCGACGGCTACACCTTC. As protein: CASSMALGDGYTF.

This clone was seen many times. V and J are TRBV11-1 and TRBJ1-3, with no clear D. There are 16 residues in the CDR3. Trimming cost V 0 bases and J 3 bases, with 12 bases left between them. Germline V gene lookup returns CDR1 SGHAT and CDR2 FQDESV (reference sequence). CDR3: CASSLAATTNGNTIYF. The CDR3 DNA follows: TGTGCCAGCAGCTTAGCCGCAACGACAAATGGAAACACCATATATTTT.

The V and J genes are TRBV30 and TRBJ2-5, with D possibly matching TRBD2 (6 bases). The CDR3 runs to 15 residues. Germline CDR1 and CDR2: GTSNPN and SVGIG (reference sequence). The V end was cut by 2 bases, the J end by 4 bases, with 17 bases between. DNA for the CDR3: TGTGCCTGGAGTAGCCTTTGGGGGGATGGAGAGACCCAGTACTTC. As protein: CAWSSLWGDGETQYF.

As to this clone: Other DNA sequences within the sample encode an identical CDR3. The rearrangement links TRBV6-5 to TRBJ1-2; a possible D gene is TRBD1 (5 bases). This CDR3 comprises 13 residues. Between the trimmed V and J ends, which lost 2 bases and 4 bases, there was a span of 8 bases. The V gene's germline CDR1 is MNHEY and CDR2 SVGAGI. The CDR3 bases are TGTGCCAGCAGTTACGGACACCCCTATGGCTACACCTTC. Translated: CASSYGHPYGYTF.

The chain combines TRBV9 with TRBJ1-6, with 10 bases lining up with TRBD1. The V and J ends lost 3 bases and 6 bases, in that order; junction bases with no gene match: 3. The germline CDR1 and CDR2 sequences are SGDLS and YYNGEE. The CDR3 sequence is 15 residues long. This CDR3 reads CASSGQGAGNSPLHF. CDR3 nucleotide sequence: TGTGCCAGCAGCGGACAGGGGGCGGGTAATTCACCCCTCCACTTT.

Regarding this clone: Germline and junction disagree at one end, which may indicate a read error. The CDR3 region has the DNA TGTGCCAGAAGTTTACGAGACACCGGGGAGCTGTTTTTT. Its protein is CARSLRDTGELFF. The rearrangement uses TRBV28 and TRBJ2-2; D unclear. Per the germline V gene, CDR1 is MDHEN and CDR2 is SYDVKM. The length of the CDR3 is 13 residues. The full variable domain, completed using reference TRBV28 and TRBJ2-2, is DVKVTQSSRYLVKRTGEKVFLECVQDMDHENMFWYRQDPGLGLRLIYFSYDVKMKEKGDIPEGYSVSREKKERFSLILESASTNQTSMYLCARSLRDTGELFFGEGSRLTVL.

This clone appeared once. This sequence joins TRBV7-9 and TRBJ2-1, with a possible D match to TRBD2 (7 bases). V lost 3 bases, J lost 6 bases, and 15 bases lay in between. Germline CDR1 SEHNR, CDR2 FQNEAQ (reference sequence). CDR3 length: 15 amino acids. The CDR3 protein is CASSFRGASSNEQFF. DNA for the CDR3: TGTGCCAGCAGCTTCCGGGGGGCTAGTAGCAATGAGCAGTTCTTC.

This chain connects TRBV4-1 to TRBJ1-2; D gene unclear. Trimming pared 0 bases from V and 5 bases from J, leaving 10 bases between. The V gene's germline CDR1 is MGHRA and CDR2 YSYEKL. The CDR3 loop spans 14 amino acids. This CDR3 is CASSQESGFYGYTF. CDR3 DNA: TGCGCCAGCAGCCAAGAATCGGGATTTTATGGCTACACCTTC.

The V call is TRBV6-5, the J call TRBJ2-1; a weak D match, TRBD1 (5 bases). Trimming shortened V by 7 bases and J by 10 bases, and 20 bases separated the two germline ends. Germline CDR1 reads MNHEY; CDR2 reads SVGAGI. The CDR3 has 14 amino acids. The CDR3 DNA reads as TGTGCCAGCAACAAAGGAAGGGGCCCTGGGGAGCAGTTCTTC. It yields the protein CASNKGRGPGEQFF.

J is TRBJ1-4 and V is TRBV30; D gene ambiguous. Per the germline V gene, CDR1 is GTSNPN and CDR2 is SVGIG (reference sequence). Trimming removed 2 bases at V and 0 bases at J, with 13 bases between. The CDR3 length is 16 residues. The CDR3 DNA reads TGTGCCTGGAGTACACCAACCGGGTCAACTAATGAAAAACTGTTTTTT. Translation gives CAWSTPTGSTNEKLFF.

As DNA, the CDR3 is TGTGCCAGCAGCGTAGAAGACAGTTCCTATGGCTACACCTTC. Protein product: CASSVEDSSYGYTF. The chain employs TRBV9 and TRBJ1-2, with D possibly being TRBD1 (5 bases). V was shortened by 0 bases and J by 4 bases, with 10 bases between the two germline ends. The CDR3 covers 14 residues. Germline V lookup: CDR1 SGDLS, CDR2 YYNGEE.

The chain uses TRBV5-1 and TRBJ2-5; 7 nucleotides agree with TRBD1. Germline-derived CDR1 and CDR2 are SGHRS and YFSETQ. The J segment lost 2 bases and the V segment lost 6 bases, leaving 4 bases of the junction unmatched. This CDR3 is built from 13 residues. As DNA, the CDR3 is TGCGCCAGCAAGGGGACAGTACAAGAGACCCAGTACTTC. Translated: CASKGTVQETQYF. Complete variable domain (other parts from reference TRBV5-1 and TRBJ2-5): KAGVTQTPRYLIKTRGQQVTLSCSPISGHRSVSWYQQTPGQGLQFLFEYFSETQRNKGNFPGRFSGRQFSNSRSEMNVSTLELGDSALYLCASKGTVQETQYFGPGTRLLVL.

The V call is TRBV11-3, the J call TRBJ2-7; 11 positions agree with TRBD2. Per germline, CDR1 SGHNT and CDR2 YENEEA. Trimming took 9 bases from V and 1 from J; bases not matched to a gene: 5. The CDR3 has 14 amino acids. CDR3 bases: TGTGCCAGTAGCACTAGCGGGGGATCCTACGAGCAGTACTTC. Residues: CASSTSGGSYEQYF.

The chain links TRBV10-1 to TRBJ2-5; 7 nucleotides align to TRBD2. The CDR3 length is 16 residues. Germline CDR1 and CDR2: WNHNN and SYGVQD (reference sequence). V was clipped by 4 bases and J by 4 bases; unmatched bases: 12. CDR3 in amino acids: CASSARGTTGGETQYF. The CDR3 DNA is TGCGCCAGCAGTGCTCGCGGGACTACTGGGGGAGAGACCCAGTACTTC.

V gene TRBV20-1 combines with J gene TRBJ2-7, with TRBD2 matching over 14 bases. The CDR3 runs to 15 residues. Germline-derived CDR1 and CDR2 are DFQATT and SNEGSKA (reference sequence). V lost 3 bases, J lost 5 bases, and 6 bases stayed unmatched. CDR3 in amino acids: CSASARLAGGNEQYF. The CDR3 DNA sequence: TGCAGTGCTAGTGCAAGACTAGCGGGGGGGAACGAGCAGTACTTC.

The CDR3 region has the DNA TGTGCCAGTAGTATTCAGGGTTCAGATACGCAGTATTTT. Translating gives CASSIQGSDTQYF. This chain connects TRBV19 to TRBJ2-3; TRBD1 might be the D (5 bases). Trimming left V 3 bases short and J 4 bases short, with 8 bases between. The CDR3 sequence is 13 residues long. Per the germline V gene, CDR1 is LNHDA and CDR2 is SQIVND (reference sequence).

The chain couples TRBV7-3 to TRBJ2-5, with D possibly matching TRBD2 (6 bases). CDR3 length: 15 amino acids. Germline CDR1 SGHTA, CDR2 FQGTGA. V was trimmed by 3 bases and J by 4 bases, leaving 15 bases between them. The CDR3: CASSLTRSGLETQYF. In nucleotides, the CDR3 is TGTGCCAGCAGCTTGACTAGATCGGGGCTAGAGACCCAGTACTTC. The full variable domain, completed using reference TRBV7-3 and TRBJ2-5, is GAGVSQTPSNKVTEKGKYVELRCDPISGHTALYWYRQSLGQGPEFLIYFQGTGAADDSGLPNDRFFAVRPEGSVSTLKIQRTERGDSAVYLCASSLTRSGLETQYFGPGTRLLVL.